A selection of T cell receptor beta chains follows, all from one sample in a study of blood T cell repertoires in COVID-19. Measured with immunoSEQ multiplex PCR; TCRdb has only the in-frame clones, and not every one. The sample shows about 69,000 clones, around 79% of them seen only once. What was sequenced was peripheral blood. All receptors derive from a man aged 60 to 75 with acute or convalescent COVID-19. The CDR3 runs from the conserved cysteine through the conserved F or W. D genes are given only for firm matches. A clone size is listed for some rows: how often the clone was seen (once, few, many), or a class if it is expanded.

abundance	v_gene	j_gene	d_gene	CDR3nt	CDR3aa
-	TRBV27	TRBJ1-1	-	TGTGCCAGCAGTTTAGGGACAACGAACACTGAAGCTTTCTTT	CASSLGTTNTEAFF
-	TRBV7-2	TRBJ1-2	-	TGTGCCAGCAGCCTAGCCCTTATCTATGGCTACACCTTC	CASSLALIYGYTF
once	TRBV11-3	TRBJ2-3	TRBD2	TGTGCCAGCAGCTTAGTGGCTAGCGGTACGCAGTATTTT	CASSLVASGTQYF
-	TRBV7-2	TRBJ2-4	TRBD1	TGTGCCAGCAGCCCAGAGAGGGACAGGGTCATTCAGTACTTC	CASSPERDRVIQYF
-	TRBV7-9	TRBJ2-7	-	TGTGCCAGCAGCTTAGAAACAGGATCGTACGAGCAGTACTTC	CASSLETGSYEQYF
-	TRBV3-1/TRBV3-2	TRBJ1-5	TRBD1	TGTGCCAGCAGCCGTGGGGGACAGCCCAATCAGCCCCAGCATTTT	CASSRGGQPNQPQHF
-	TRBV5-1	TRBJ1-1	-	TGCGCCAGCAGCCCGCCGGGACAGAACACTGAAGCTTTCTTT	CASSPPGQNTEAFF
-	TRBV19	TRBJ1-5	TRBD1	TGTGCCAGTAGTATGTCCTCTTGGACAGGCAATAGCAATCAGCCCCAGCATTTT	CASSMSSWTGNSNQPQHF
-	TRBV9	TRBJ1-3	-	TGTGCCAGCAGCATAGGCCTTCCACAGGGCTCTGGAAACACCATATATTTT	CASSIGLPQGSGNTIYF
-	TRBV2	TRBJ2-4	TRBD1	TGTGCCAGCAGTTGGACAGGGGGCAATGGAAACATTCAGTACTTC	CASSWTGGNGNIQYF
-	TRBV21-1	TRBJ1-5	-	TGTGCCAGCAGCAAAGTTGGAGGACAGGGCTACAATCAGCCCCAGCATTTT	CASSKVGGQGYNQPQHF
once	TRBV5-1	TRBJ1-2	-	TGCGCCAGCAGCTTGGAAGGTTCGTCAGGGTCTGGCTACACCTTC	CASSLEGSSGSGYTF
many	TRBV19	TRBJ1-2	TRBD1	TGTGCCAGTAGCGCCGGGACAGGGAGCGTCCTGTATGGCTACACCTTC	CASSAGTGSVLYGYTF
-	TRBV7-8	TRBJ1-1	-	TGTGCCAGCAGCTCCTTCGAAGCACCCACTGAAGCTTTCTTT	CASSSFEAPTEAFF
once	TRBV9	TRBJ1-5	-	TGTGCCAGCAGCCCCGGGGGGTTCTCCCCAGGGCAGCCCCAGCATTTT	CASSPGGFSPGQPQHF
-	TRBV4-3	TRBJ1-5	TRBD1	TGCGCCAGCAGCTTTACGGGACAGGATCAGCCCCAGCATTTT	CASSFTGQDQPQHF
-	TRBV6-2/TRBV6-3	TRBJ2-4	TRBD2	TGTGCCAGCAGTTACGCAACTAGCGGGGGGTCCCTAGCCAAAAACATTCAGTACTTC	CASSYATSGGSLAKNIQYF
many	TRBV30	TRBJ1-5	-	TGTGCCTGGACCGAAGCAGGCATACCAGGACAGCCCCAGCATTTT	CAWTEAGIPGQPQHF
-	TRBV15	TRBJ1-5	-	TGTGCCACCAGCAGAGTTAGACAGGGCAATCAGCCCCAGCATTTT	CATSRVRQGNQPQHF
-	TRBV28	TRBJ1-1	TRBD1	TGTGCCAGCAGTCCCTCTGACAGGGCGGGCACTGAAGCTTTCTTT	CASSPSDRAGTEAFF
-	TRBV5-1	TRBJ1-6	TRBD1	TGCGCCAGCAGCTCGGGTAGACAGGGACCTTCACCCCTCCACTTT	CASSSGRQGPSPLHF
-	TRBV5-1	TRBJ1-6	-	TGCGCCAGCTCCCCGACAACAAATAATTCACCCCTCCACTTT	CASSPTTNNSPLHF
few	TRBV11-3	TRBJ2-3	-	TGTGCCAGCAGCGTAAGGGGGGGTGGATCAGATACGCAGTATTTT	CASSVRGGGSDTQYF
once	TRBV5-4	TRBJ2-2	-	TGTGCCAGCAGCAAACAGGGCCCGAACACCGGGGAGCTGTTTTTT	CASSKQGPNTGELFF
-	TRBV6-6	TRBJ2-5	-	TGTGCCAGCAGTTATCGGAGGGAAGAGACCCAGTACTTC	CASSYRREETQYF
-	TRBV2	TRBJ1-3	-	TGTGCCAGCACCCGGGACATCCTCAAGAGCTCTGGAAACACCATATATTTT	CASTRDILKSSGNTIYF
-	TRBV19	TRBJ2-5	-	TGTGCCAGTAGTATAAGAGGGCAAGAGACCCAGTACTTC	CASSIRGQETQYF
-	TRBV2	TRBJ2-7	-	TGTGCCAGTCGGTCGTTACAGGGTAGCTCCTACGAGCAGTACTTC	CASRSLQGSSYEQYF
-	TRBV18	TRBJ1-4	-	TGTGCCAGCTCACGAGCAACTAATGAAAAACTGTTTTTT	CASSRATNEKLFF
few	TRBV27	TRBJ2-1	TRBD2	TGTGCCAGCAGTTTGATCGGGGGGGCATACAATGAGCAGTTCTTC	CASSLIGGAYNEQFF
-	TRBV7-8	TRBJ2-6	TRBD2	TGTGCCAGCAGCTCCGACCGGGCGGGACTAGCGTCCGGGTCTGGGGCCAACGTCCTGACTTTC	CASSSDRAGLASGSGANVLTF
-	TRBV4-3	TRBJ2-2	TRBD1	TGCGCCAGCAGCCAAGTGGACAGGACGAACACCGGGGAGCTGTTTTTT	CASSQVDRTNTGELFF
few	TRBV7-6	TRBJ2-2	TRBD2	TGTGCCAGCAGCCCGGGACTAGCGGCGAACACCGGGGAGCTGTTTTTT	CASSPGLAANTGELFF
-	TRBV4-2	TRBJ2-1	TRBD2	TGTGCCAGCAGCCAAGTCCCCGCGCGGGGGGACAATGAGCAGTTCTTC	CASSQVPARGDNEQFF
-	TRBV19	TRBJ1-5	TRBD1	TGTGCCAGTAGTACGGACAGGAGGAGCAATCAGCCCCAGCATTTT	CASSTDRRSNQPQHF
-	TRBV5-5	TRBJ1-4	-	TGTGCCAGCAGCTTCGGCGGAGGTGAAAAACTGTTTTTT	CASSFGGGEKLFF
-	TRBV18	TRBJ2-7	TRBD1	TGTGCCAGCTCATCTGGGACAGTGGTCTCCTACGAGCAGTACTTC	CASSSGTVVSYEQYF
-	TRBV5-5	TRBJ2-7	-	TGTGCCAGCAGCTTGGAGCGGACTACCTACTACGAGCAGTACTTC	CASSLERTTYYEQYF
-	TRBV7-6	TRBJ2-7	-	TGTGCCAGCAGCTCCCGACAAAACGAGCAGTACTTC	CASSSRQNEQYF
few	TRBV2	TRBJ1-6	-	TGTGCCAGCAAGAAGGGGGAGTCTAATTCACCCCTCCACTTT	CASKKGESNSPLHF
-	TRBV18	TRBJ2-7	TRBD2	TGTGCCAGCTCACCACCGAAAGGGACTAGCGGTTACGAGCAGTACTTC	CASSPPKGTSGYEQYF
-	TRBV4-1	TRBJ1-5	-	TGCGCCAGCAGCCAAGTCGGGGTGGGTAGCAATCAGCCCCAGCATTTT	CASSQVGVGSNQPQHF
few	TRBV7-2	TRBJ2-1	TRBD1	TGTGCCAGCAGCTCACGGCTTGGGACAGGGGGCGTCCATGAGCAGTTCTTC	CASSSRLGTGGVHEQFF
-	TRBV2	TRBJ2-5	TRBD2	TGTGCCAGCAGTCGGACTAGCGGGGGGAGGGAGACCCAGTACTTC	CASSRTSGGRETQYF
few	TRBV6-5	TRBJ2-5	-	TGTGCCAGCAGTTACTCCTTTTACCAAGAGACCCAGTACTTC	CASSYSFYQETQYF
-	TRBV24-1	TRBJ2-7	-	TGTGCCACCAGTGAGGCAGGGCCCCCTGGGGACGAGCAGTACTTC	CATSEAGPPGDEQYF
-	TRBV15	TRBJ1-1	-	TGTGCCACCAGCTGGACCCTCGGGGGCACTGAAGCTTTCTTT	CATSWTLGGTEAFF
-	TRBV9	TRBJ1-2	TRBD1	TGTGCCAGCAGCCTCACGACAGGGAACTATGGCTACACCTTC	CASSLTTGNYGYTF
-	TRBV9	TRBJ2-5	-	TGTGCCAGCAGCGTAGTAGATAGCCAAGAGACCCAGTACTTC	CASSVVDSQETQYF
-	TRBV7-8	TRBJ2-3	-	TGTGCCAGCAGCTTAATTACGGGGACAGATACGCAGTATTTT	CASSLITGTDTQYF
once	TRBV29-1	TRBJ1-4	-	TGCAGCGCCAGCAGGGCCAGTAATGAAAAACTGTTTTTT	CSASRASNEKLFF
-	TRBV5-1	TRBJ2-7	-	TGCGCCAGCAGCCGACAGAATGCCTACGAGCAGTACTTC	CASSRQNAYEQYF
-	TRBV24-1	TRBJ2-1	TRBD1	TGTGCCACCAGTTCTCAGGGGGCGATAGATGAGCAGTTCTTC	CATSSQGAIDEQFF
once	TRBV11-2	TRBJ2-7	TRBD1	TGTGCCAGCAGCCCCCGACAGGGCCCCTACGAGCAGTACTTC	CASSPRQGPYEQYF
-	TRBV4-1	TRBJ1-2	-	TGCGCCAGCAGCCAAGCCTCGAGAGGAAACTATGGCTACACCTTC	CASSQASRGNYGYTF
-	TRBV7-9	TRBJ1-6	TRBD1	TGTGCCAGCAGTTTAGACCCGGGACAGGGGTTTTCACCCCTCCACTTT	CASSLDPGQGFSPLHF
-	TRBV2	TRBJ1-4	TRBD1	TGTGCCAGCAGTGAAGAGACAGGGGGTACTGAAAAACTGTTTTTT	CASSEETGGTEKLFF
-	TRBV7-2	TRBJ1-5	-	TGTGCCAGCAGCTTAGGAGGGGAGGCGGGTCAGCCCCAGCATTTT	CASSLGGEAGQPQHF
medium-sized	TRBV3-1/TRBV3-2	TRBJ1-3	TRBD1	TGTGCCAGCAGCCAAGAGCCCGGACAGGGTCTAACCATATATTTT	CASSQEPGQGLTIYF